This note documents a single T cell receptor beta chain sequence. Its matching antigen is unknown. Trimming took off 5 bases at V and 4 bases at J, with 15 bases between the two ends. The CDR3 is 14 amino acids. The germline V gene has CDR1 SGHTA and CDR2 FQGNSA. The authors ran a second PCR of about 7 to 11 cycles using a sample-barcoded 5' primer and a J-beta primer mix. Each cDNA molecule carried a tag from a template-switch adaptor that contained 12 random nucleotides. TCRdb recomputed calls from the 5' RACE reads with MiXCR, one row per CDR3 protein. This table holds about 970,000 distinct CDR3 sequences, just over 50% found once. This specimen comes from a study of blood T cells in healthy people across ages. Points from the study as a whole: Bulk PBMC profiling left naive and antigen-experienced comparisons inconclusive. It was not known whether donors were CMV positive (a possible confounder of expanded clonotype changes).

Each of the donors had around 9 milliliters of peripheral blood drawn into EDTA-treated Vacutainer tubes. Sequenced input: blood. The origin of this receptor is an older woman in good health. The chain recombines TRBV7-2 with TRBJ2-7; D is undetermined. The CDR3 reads CASSQSSRSYEQYF. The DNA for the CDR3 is TGTGCCAGCAGCCAGTCAAGCAGGAGTTACGAGCAGTACTTC.